The 3 T cell receptor beta chains below were found in one sample sequenced in a study of shared clonotypes between healthy human individuals. Positively selected for CCR7, the CD45RO-negative cells used as naive CD8 cells excluded terminally differentiated effector memory CD45RA+ cells. The table came from immunoSEQ multiplex PCR; TCRdb's copy has only in-frame clones and leaves some out. The sample consists of roughly 890,000 clones, 92% of them appearing once. Sample: naive CD8+ T cells sorted from blood. Source of these receptors: a man aged 25 to 40 in good health.

The J gene is TRBJ2-7, the V gene TRBV11-2; 7 bases match TRBD2. Germline V lookup: CDR1 SGHAT, CDR2 FQNNGV. The CDR3 is made up of 15 amino acids. The V segment lost 0 bases and the J segment 4 bases; nucleotides outside the gene matches: 6. CDR3 sequence (DNA): TGTGCCAGCAGCTTAGAGGGAGGGCCATTGTACGAGCAGTACTTC. This sequence encodes CASSLEGGPLYEQYF.

The J gene is TRBJ2-7, the V gene TRBV5-1; unclear D gene. Germline V gene data show CDR1 as SGHRS and CDR2 as YFSETQ. CDR3 size: 14 residues. V gave up 4 bases and J gave up 4 bases, with 15 bases separating them. The CDR3 is CASSIPADPYEQYF. CDR3 DNA: TGCGCCAGCAGCATCCCCGCCGACCCTTACGAGCAGTACTTC.

The chain links TRBV2 to TRBJ2-2; D is unresolved. V lost 4 bases and J 8 bases, leaving 8 bases between the germline ends. The CDR3 has 12 amino acids. Germline CDR1 and CDR2: SNHLY and FYNNEI. CDR3 sequence: CASSGFIGELFF. CDR3 nucleotides: TGTGCCAGCAGTGGATTTATTGGGGAGCTGTTTTTT. The variable domain in full, with the rest retrieved from reference TRBV2 and TRBJ2-2, is EPEVTQTPSHQVTQMGQEVILRCVPISNHLYFYWYRQILGQKVEFLVSFYNNEISEKSEIFDDQFSVERPDGSNFTLKIRSTKLEDSAMYFCASSGFIGELFFGEGSRLTVL.